One and the same sample provided the 4 T cell receptor beta chains below, sequenced in a study of patients and donors after allogeneic stem cell transplantation. One entry per CDR3 protein results from TCRdb running MiXCR on the RT-PCR reads. This table holds about 160,000 distinct CDR3 sequences, 24% found once. The sequenced sample was blood, either unsorted or a sorted T cell fraction (not recorded which). The source of these receptors is a human donor who was either an allogeneic HSCT recipient or a stem cell or donor lymphocyte infusion donor (not recorded which). It is not recorded whose cells these are; they may come from a transplant donor.

The chain employs TRBV20-1 and TRBJ2-1; a weak D match, TRBD2 (6 bases). There are 17 residues in the CDR3. V was shortened by 3 bases and J by 5 bases, with 23 bases between the two germline ends. Germline V gene sequence: CDR1 DFQATT, CDR2 SNEGSKA (reference sequence). CDR3 protein: CSARSRSWEEPHNEQFF. In DNA, the CDR3 is TGCAGTGCTAGGTCTAGGTCCTGGGAGGAACCCCACAATGAGCAGTTCTTC.

This chain connects TRBV9 to TRBJ2-2, with 8 nucleotides matching TRBD2. V gave up 1 base and J gave up 6 bases; unmatched junction bases: 8. Germline-derived CDR1 and CDR2 are SGDLS and YYNGEE. This CDR3 has 16 amino acids. This CDR3 is CASSVFPLAGPGELFF. The CDR3 DNA is TGTGCCAGCAGCGTATTTCCTTTAGCGGGACCCGGGGAGCTGTTTTTT.

This chain connects TRBV12-3 or TRBV12-4 to TRBJ2-3; TRBD1 is a possible D gene (5 bases). This CDR3 contains 13 residues. Trimming removed 7 bases at V and 4 bases at J, with 12 bases between. CDR3 coding DNA: TGTGCCAGCACTCATCCCAGGGCAGATACGCAGTATTTT. Translated: CASTHPRADTQYF.

This clonotype was detected only a few times. At one of its ends the junction is not consistent with the germline gene, which may arise from a read error. V usage is TRBV29-1 and J usage is TRBJ1-1, with D tentatively TRBD1 (6 bases). Germline CDR1 reads SQVTM; CDR2 reads ANQGSEA. The CDR3 consists of 15 residues. CDR3 protein: CSVARAGRGAPSTLF. CDR3 nucleotides: TGCAGCGTTGCAAGGGCTGGCAGGGGCGCCCCCTCGACCTTATTT.